Shown below are 4 T cell receptor beta chains from a single sample sequenced in a study of blood T cell repertoires in COVID-19. The repertoire was sequenced with immunoSEQ multiplex PCR; TCRdb's copy has only in-frame clones and lacks some. The sample consists of about 260,000 clones, around 90% of them appearing once. Sequenced sample: peripheral blood. The receptor source for this set is a woman aged 40 to 50 with acute or convalescent COVID-19.

This clone was recorded many times. The chain links TRBV6-5 to TRBJ2-2; D gene unclear. The length of the CDR3 is 12 residues. Trimming pared 8 bases from V and 5 bases from J, leaving 9 bases between. The V gene's germline CDR1 is MNHEY and CDR2 SVGAGI. For the CDR3, the DNA is TGTGCCAGCCAACGGTTAACCGGGGAGCTGTTTTTT. This gives the protein CASQRLTGELFF.

In this sample, this clone turned up a few times. The chain links TRBV29-1 to TRBJ1-1, with 10 bases lining up with TRBD1. The CDR3 runs 14 residues. J was trimmed by 5 bases and V by 4 bases; bases with no gene match: 7. Germline V gene lookup returns CDR1 SQVTM and CDR2 ANQGSEA. The CDR3 sequence is CSVGDRGLGTEAFF. CDR3 coding DNA: TGCAGCGTTGGAGACAGGGGGCTCGGGACTGAAGCTTTCTTT. The whole variable domain, remainder taken from reference TRBV29-1 and TRBJ1-1, is SAVISQKPSRDICQRGTSLTIQCQVDSQVTMMFWYRQQPGQSLTLIATANQGSEATYESGFVIDKFPISRPNLTFSTLTVSNMSPEDSSIYLCSVGDRGLGTEAFFGQGTRLTVV.

V usage is TRBV19 and J usage is TRBJ2-1, with 9 bases that match TRBD1. Unmatched junction bases numbered 14, after V lost 5 bases and J lost 12 bases. Germline V lookup: CDR1 LNHDA, CDR2 SQIVND (reference sequence). This CDR3 region has 15 residues. The DNA of the CDR3 is TGTGCCAGTAGTTCCAGGGACAGGGTGGGTATCGGGCAGTTCTTC. It specifies CASSSRDRVGIGQFF. Full variable domain (remainder filled in from reference TRBV19 and TRBJ2-1): DGGITQSPKYLFRKEGQNVTLSCEQNLNHDAMYWYRQDPGQGLRLIYYSQIVNDFQKGDIAEGYSVSREKKESFPLTVTSAQKNPTAFYLCASSSRDRVGIGQFFGPGTRLTVL.

As concerns this clone: A read error may account for a junction end that differs from germline. V gene TRBV14 combines with J gene TRBJ2-3, with a possible D match to TRBD2 (6 bases). The CDR3 extends over 13 amino acids. Germline V gives CDR1 SGHDN, CDR2 FVKESK. DNA of the CDR3: TGTGCCAGCAGCCCAAACACGGCGGGACTCTTACATTTT. Its protein is CASSPNTAGLLHF. Based on the CDR3 plus reference TRBV14 and TRBJ2-3, the full variable domain is EAGVTQFPSHSVIEKGQTVTLRCDPISGHDNLYWYRRVMGKEIKFLLHFVKESKQDESGMPNNRFLAERTGGTYSTLKVQPAELEDSGVYFCASSPNTAGLLHFGPGTRLTVL.